This T cell receptor (beta chain) was documented in a study of blood T cell repertoires in COVID-19. The CDR3 contains 14 residues. Germline V gene lookup returns CDR1 MNHNY and CDR2 SVGAGI (reference sequence). The junction had 3 bases not matched to a gene; V was cut back by 0 bases and J by 8 bases. Original processing notes: Amplifying reference gene primers gave estimates of nucleated cell counts. Clones were sequenced by immunoSEQ multiplex PCR, and TCRdb holds only the in-frame ones, with some missing. The V and J calls and clone size were taken over from that table, and D and trimming were inferred from the DNA. The profile shows about 140,000 clones, around 84% of them singletons.

The chain joins TRBV6-6 to TRBJ2-1, with 8 bases aligning to TRBD1. The sequence was obtained from a woman in her sixties or seventies with acute or convalescent COVID-19. Sequencing was done on a sample of peripheral blood. CDR3 sequence (DNA): TGTGCCAGCAGTTACTCGACAGGGGACTATGAGCAGTTCTTC. As protein: CASSYSTGDYEQFF.